This TCR beta chain derives from a study of T cell repertoires in cytomegalovirus infection. The wider study: CMV epitopes that were recently identified and HLA-C-restricted were used alongside well-studied HLA-B-restricted ones. Indications of both CMV infection and matching HLA type were provided by public TCR beta signatures.

TCRdb fed the reads into MiXCR, producing one record per CDR3 protein. The sample holds about 160,000 distinct CDR3 sequences; about 22% are singletons and the top ten take roughly 27%. Study observations and caveats: HLA-C-restricted CMV-specific TCR beta clonotypes prevailed in the ex vivo response. Cumulative frequency of public TCR beta families picked out carriers of CMV plus the relevant HLA.

Germline V gene data show CDR1 as SGHDN and CDR2 as FVKESK. V lost 3 bases and J lost 6, with 21 bases in between. The CDR3 is 16 amino acids. A word on this clonotype: Its antigen remains unidentified.

The TCR originated in a human donor in good health (CMV status not recorded). Some clones in this sample may be carry-over from other donors' samples. This chain uses TRBV14 with TRBJ2-7; D remains ambiguous. Source: CD8+ T cells from cultured PBMCs, taken from culture after CMV antigen stimulation. The CDR3 bases are TGTGCCAGCAGCCACCTCGAATCCTATCAGATCGGCGAGCAGTACTTC. Translating gives CASSHLESYQIGEQYF. The full variable domain, rest sourced from reference TRBV14 and TRBJ2-7, is EAGVTQFPSHSVIEKGQTVTLRCDPISGHDNLYWYRRVMGKEIKFLLHFVKESKQDESGMPNNRFLAERTGGTYSTLKVQPAELEDSGVYFCASSHLESYQIGEQYFGPGTRLTVT.